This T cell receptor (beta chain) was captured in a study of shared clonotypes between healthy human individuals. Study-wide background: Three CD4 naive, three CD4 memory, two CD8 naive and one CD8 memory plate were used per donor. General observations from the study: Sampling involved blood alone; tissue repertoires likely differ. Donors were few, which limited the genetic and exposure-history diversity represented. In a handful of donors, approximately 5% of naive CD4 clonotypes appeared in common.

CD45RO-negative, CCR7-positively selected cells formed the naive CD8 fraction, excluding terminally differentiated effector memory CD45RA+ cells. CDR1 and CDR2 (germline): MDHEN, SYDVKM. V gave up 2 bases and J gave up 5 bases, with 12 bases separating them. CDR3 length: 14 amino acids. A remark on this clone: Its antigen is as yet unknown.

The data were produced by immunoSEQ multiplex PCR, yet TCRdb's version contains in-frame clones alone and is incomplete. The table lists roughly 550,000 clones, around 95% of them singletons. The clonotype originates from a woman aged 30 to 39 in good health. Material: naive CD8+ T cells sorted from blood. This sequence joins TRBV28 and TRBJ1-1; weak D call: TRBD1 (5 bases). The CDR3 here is CASSLPGSGTEAFF. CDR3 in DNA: TGTGCCAGCAGTTTACCAGGGTCGGGAACTGAAGCTTTCTTT.